This T cell receptor beta chain was retrieved from a study of blood T cells in healthy people across ages. Germline V gene data show CDR1 as SQVTM and CDR2 as ANQGSEA. The CDR3 covers 13 residues. J gave up 2 bases and V 7 bases, and 6 bases lay outside the gene matches. Study findings and constraints: Because sorting was not performed, PBMCs prevented conclusive naive versus antigen-experienced comparison.

This clonotype was seen a few times. What it binds is unknown. Then a second PCR, running roughly 7 to 11 cycles, was carried out with a sample-barcoded 5' primer and a J-beta primer mix. From the 5' RACE reads, TCRdb called clonotypes with MiXCR, one entry per CDR3 protein. The data hold about 600,000 distinct CDR3 sequences, with 45% to 55% observed a single time. Sequenced sample: blood. The clonotype comes from an elderly man in good health. The chain joins TRBV29-1 to TRBJ2-7; 9 bases map to TRBD1. The CDR3 nucleotides read TGCAGCGCCCTGGACAGGGGAGCCTACGAGCAGTACTTC. It encodes CSALDRGAYEQYF.